Listed below are T cell receptor beta chains from one sample, sequenced in a study of cytomegalovirus exposure and HLA in healthy donors. Sequencing used immunoSEQ multiplex PCR; TCRdb keeps in-frame clones, though not all of them. This sample carries roughly 110,000 clones, roughly 90% of them seen once, and the ten largest clones take about 1.8%. The sample consisted of PBMCs. The source is a woman aged 18-30 years in good health and CMV-seropositive. The CDR3 runs from the conserved cysteine through the conserved F or W. The order of the fields is D gene, V gene, J gene, clone size, CDR3 DNA, CDR3 protein. D genes are given only for firm matches. Size is omitted from some rows. Given values are once, few, many or a class for expanded clones.

d_call: TRBD1; v_call: TRBV4-1; j_call: TRBJ2-7; clone_size: few; cdr3_nt: TGCGCCAGCAGCCAACCCGGGACAGGCCTGTTGTACTTC; cdr3_aa: CASSQPGTGLLYF
d_call: TRBD1; v_call: TRBV4-1; j_call: TRBJ2-2; clone_size: NA; cdr3_nt: TGCGCCAGCAGCCAGGACAGGGGGGCCGGGGAGCTGTTTTTT; cdr3_aa: CASSQDRGAGELFF
d_call: NA; v_call: TRBV28; j_call: TRBJ1-1; clone_size: NA; cdr3_nt: TGTGCCAGCACCTCATCTACCTCTGGTGAAGCTTTCTTT; cdr3_aa: CASTSSTSGEAFF
d_call: TRBD2; v_call: TRBV2; j_call: TRBJ2-1; clone_size: NA; cdr3_nt: TGTGCCAGCAGGAACGGACTAGCGGAGTACAATGAGCAGTTCTTC; cdr3_aa: CASRNGLAEYNEQFF
d_call: NA; v_call: TRBV4-3; j_call: TRBJ1-1; clone_size: NA; cdr3_nt: TGCGCCAGCAGCCAGTCTGAAAGGACTGGCACTGAAGCTTTCTTT; cdr3_aa: CASSQSERTGTEAFF
d_call: NA; v_call: TRBV2; j_call: TRBJ2-7; clone_size: few; cdr3_nt: TGTGCCAGCAGCGGGGACAACTACGAGCAGTACTTC; cdr3_aa: CASSGDNYEQYF
d_call: NA; v_call: TRBV5-4; j_call: TRBJ1-5; clone_size: NA; cdr3_nt: TGTGCCAGCAGCCGGAAGGACAACCGTTTTAGCAATCAGCCCCAGCATTTT; cdr3_aa: CASSRKDNRFSNQPQHF
d_call: NA; v_call: TRBV7-8; j_call: TRBJ1-1; clone_size: once; cdr3_nt: TGTGCCAGCAGCGGACACGGAAACACTGAAGCTTTCTTT; cdr3_aa: CASSGHGNTEAFF
d_call: TRBD1; v_call: TRBV19; j_call: TRBJ1-4; clone_size: NA; cdr3_nt: TGTGCCAGTAGGCGACCAGGGGGCGCGAATGAAAAACTGTTTTTT; cdr3_aa: CASRRPGGANEKLFF
d_call: NA; v_call: TRBV10-2; j_call: TRBJ2-2; clone_size: once; cdr3_nt: TGCGCCACCGAGTACGACACCGGGGAGCTGTTTTTT; cdr3_aa: CATEYDTGELFF
d_call: TRBD1; v_call: TRBV4-3; j_call: TRBJ2-4; clone_size: once; cdr3_nt: TGCGCCAGCAGCCAAGTGACGGGACAGGGGGCCAAAAACATTCAGTACTTC; cdr3_aa: CASSQVTGQGAKNIQYF
d_call: NA; v_call: TRBV11-2; j_call: TRBJ2-6; clone_size: NA; cdr3_nt: TGTGCCAGCAACAAGGCGGGTCACTCTGGGGCCAACGTCCTGACTTTC; cdr3_aa: CASNKAGHSGANVLTF
d_call: NA; v_call: TRBV27; j_call: TRBJ2-1; clone_size: NA; cdr3_nt: TGTGCCAGCAGTTTAGGACAGCACAATGAGCAGTTCTTC; cdr3_aa: CASSLGQHNEQFF
d_call: NA; v_call: TRBV6-1; j_call: TRBJ1-5; clone_size: few; cdr3_nt: TGTGCCAGCAGTGAGGACAGCCATCAGCCCCAGCATTTT; cdr3_aa: CASSEDSHQPQHF
d_call: NA; v_call: TRBV5-1; j_call: TRBJ2-2; clone_size: NA; cdr3_nt: TGCGCCAGCAGCTCCATCCAGGGTATCGTCGGGGAGCTGTTTTTT; cdr3_aa: CASSSIQGIVGELFF
d_call: NA; v_call: TRBV7-8; j_call: TRBJ2-3; clone_size: NA; cdr3_nt: TGTGCCACAAAGAAACAGGGAAGCACAGATACGCAGTATTTT; cdr3_aa: CATKKQGSTDTQYF
d_call: TRBD1; v_call: TRBV5-6; j_call: TRBJ2-2; clone_size: NA; cdr3_nt: TGTGCCAGCAGTCGACAGGGGGTCGGGGAGCTGTTTTTT; cdr3_aa: CASSRQGVGELFF
d_call: TRBD1; v_call: TRBV19; j_call: TRBJ1-2; clone_size: NA; cdr3_nt: TGTGCCAGTAGTACCGACAGGGCTCGTGGCTACACCTTC; cdr3_aa: CASSTDRARGYTF
d_call: NA; v_call: TRBV29-1; j_call: TRBJ2-5; clone_size: NA; cdr3_nt: TGCAGCGTTCGGGAACTGGAGACCCAGTACTTC; cdr3_aa: CSVRELETQYF
d_call: TRBD1; v_call: TRBV5-4; j_call: TRBJ1-2; clone_size: NA; cdr3_nt: TGTGCCAGCAGCTTGGACAGGGGGGATGGCTACACCTTC; cdr3_aa: CASSLDRGDGYTF
d_call: NA; v_call: TRBV6-5; j_call: TRBJ1-1; clone_size: NA; cdr3_nt: TGTGCCAGCAGTTACTCGTATGGGGGGGCCTACGCTGAAGCTTTCTTT; cdr3_aa: CASSYSYGGAYAEAFF
d_call: NA; v_call: TRBV19; j_call: TRBJ1-1; clone_size: NA; cdr3_nt: TGTGCCAGTAGTATAGATCTGACAGATGAAGCTTTCTTT; cdr3_aa: CASSIDLTDEAFF
d_call: NA; v_call: TRBV14; j_call: TRBJ2-3; clone_size: NA; cdr3_nt: TGTGCCAGCAGCCAAGATTTTGCAGCGACTAGCACAGATACGCAGTATTTT; cdr3_aa: CASSQDFAATSTDTQYF
d_call: NA; v_call: TRBV29-1; j_call: TRBJ1-2; clone_size: once; cdr3_nt: TGCAGCGTTGAATTGGGGGCGGTTGGCTATGGCTACACCTTC; cdr3_aa: CSVELGAVGYGYTF
d_call: NA; v_call: TRBV28; j_call: TRBJ2-7; clone_size: NA; cdr3_nt: TGTGCCAGCAGTTCACTGAACGCCTACGAGCAGTACTTC; cdr3_aa: CASSSLNAYEQYF
d_call: NA; v_call: TRBV4-1; j_call: TRBJ1-1; clone_size: NA; cdr3_nt: TGCGCCAGCAGCCCTTCGGGGGGTGACACTGAAGCTTTCTTT; cdr3_aa: CASSPSGGDTEAFF
d_call: TRBD1; v_call: TRBV11-3; j_call: TRBJ2-2; clone_size: NA; cdr3_nt: TGTGCCAGCAGCCCGGACAGGGGGCCGGACACCGGGGAGCTGTTTTTT; cdr3_aa: CASSPDRGPDTGELFF
d_call: TRBD1; v_call: TRBV11-2; j_call: TRBJ2-3; clone_size: NA; cdr3_nt: TGTGCCAGCAGCTTAATCCGGCAGGGGGCAGATACGCAGTATTTT; cdr3_aa: CASSLIRQGADTQYF
d_call: TRBD1; v_call: TRBV28; j_call: TRBJ1-6; clone_size: NA; cdr3_nt: TGTGCCAGCACCGTTCTCCACCAGGGGGCCCATGGGGCCCTCCACTTT; cdr3_aa: CASTVLHQGAHGALHF
d_call: TRBD1; v_call: TRBV14; j_call: TRBJ1-1; clone_size: NA; cdr3_nt: TGTGCCAGCAGCCGTATAGGACAGGGGAGGGCTGAAGCTTTCTTT; cdr3_aa: CASSRIGQGRAEAFF
d_call: NA; v_call: TRBV4-1; j_call: TRBJ1-1; clone_size: NA; cdr3_nt: TGCGCCAGCCGAGGTCCGGCCGGGAGAACTGAAGCTTTCTTT; cdr3_aa: CASRGPAGRTEAFF
d_call: NA; v_call: TRBV28; j_call: TRBJ2-2; clone_size: NA; cdr3_nt: TGTGCCAGCAGTACACCGGGGAGAGGCACCGGGGAGCTGTTTTTT; cdr3_aa: CASSTPGRGTGELFF
d_call: TRBD1; v_call: TRBV4-1; j_call: TRBJ1-6; clone_size: NA; cdr3_nt: TGCGCCAGCAGCGTAACATGGGACAGCGTCGCTTCACCCCTCCACTTT; cdr3_aa: CASSVTWDSVASPLHF
d_call: TRBD1; v_call: TRBV7-8; j_call: TRBJ2-3; clone_size: NA; cdr3_nt: TGTGCCAGCAGCAGCCGGGGACAGGGAAGAACCAGCACAGATACGCAGTATTTT; cdr3_aa: CASSSRGQGRTSTDTQYF
d_call: NA; v_call: TRBV9; j_call: TRBJ2-2; clone_size: NA; cdr3_nt: TGTGCCAGCAGCCCTCCCTCTAGTGGCACCGGGGAGCTGTTTTTT; cdr3_aa: CASSPPSSGTGELFF
d_call: NA; v_call: TRBV5-1; j_call: TRBJ1-4; clone_size: NA; cdr3_nt: TGCGCCAGCAGCTTGGGCGGCCGACTAACAACTAATGAAAAACTGTTTTTT; cdr3_aa: CASSLGGRLTTNEKLFF
d_call: TRBD2; v_call: TRBV6-4; j_call: TRBJ2-1; clone_size: NA; cdr3_nt: TGTGCCAGCAGTGATTCGCGGGGGGGAAACAATGAGCAGTTCTTC; cdr3_aa: CASSDSRGGNNEQFF
d_call: NA; v_call: TRBV19; j_call: TRBJ1-4; clone_size: NA; cdr3_nt: TGTGCCAGTAGTATAGACCCGGCCCGGGAACTGTTTTTT; cdr3_aa: CASSIDPARELFF
d_call: TRBD1; v_call: TRBV4-1; j_call: TRBJ1-3; clone_size: once; cdr3_nt: TGCGCCAGCAGCCAAGAGGCCGACTCCGGGACAGGGTCTGGAAACACCATATATTTT; cdr3_aa: CASSQEADSGTGSGNTIYF
d_call: TRBD1; v_call: TRBV19; j_call: TRBJ1-5; clone_size: once; cdr3_nt: TGTGCCAGTAGTCCAACCTCCGACAGGGTCCAGCCCCAGCATTTT; cdr3_aa: CASSPTSDRVQPQHF
d_call: NA; v_call: TRBV21-1; j_call: TRBJ1-2; clone_size: once; cdr3_nt: TGTGCCAGCAGCAATAGGGGACAGGTTGCTATGGCTAACTATGGCTACACCTTC; cdr3_aa: CASSNRGQVAMANYGYTF
d_call: TRBD1; v_call: TRBV27; j_call: TRBJ2-1; clone_size: NA; cdr3_nt: TGTGCCAGCAGTTACTCAGGGGGCGGTTACAATGAGCAGTTCTTC; cdr3_aa: CASSYSGGGYNEQFF
d_call: TRBD2; v_call: TRBV6-1; j_call: TRBJ2-3; clone_size: few; cdr3_nt: TGTGCCAGCAGTGGGGAGCTAGCGGGGGGAAATACGCAGTATTTT; cdr3_aa: CASSGELAGGNTQYF
d_call: TRBD2; v_call: TRBV28; j_call: TRBJ2-7; clone_size: NA; cdr3_nt: TGTGCCAGCAGTTTGACACTAGCGGGGTACTCCTACGAGCAGTACTTC; cdr3_aa: CASSLTLAGYSYEQYF
d_call: NA; v_call: TRBV11-2; j_call: TRBJ2-5; clone_size: NA; cdr3_nt: TGTGCCAGCAGCTTACCGGGTTTCCAAGAGACCCAGTACTTC; cdr3_aa: CASSLPGFQETQYF